This T cell receptor beta chain stems from a study of OX40 agonist ivuxolimab in advanced cancers. Study at large: Hepatocellular carcinoma, melanoma, renal cell or head and neck cancer was diagnosed in the dose-escalation patients. Study-wide results and caveats: Dose levels from 0.1 to 3.0 mg/kg saw CD4+ and CD8+ blood T cells expand clonally by week 6.

As for this clone: Its antigen is not identified.

Produced via immunoSEQ multiplex PCR; TCRdb's table is partial and in-frame only. The repertoire holds 74,000 or so clones, with 90% to 95% as singletons. This CDR3 region has 16 residues. Losses at the gene ends were 3 bases for V and 5 bases for J; bases not matched to a gene: 9. CDR1 SGHNT and CDR2 YYREEE come from the germline V gene (reference sequence). J is TRBJ2-5 and V is TRBV5-4; TRBD1 matches at 11 bases. Sequencing used CD4+ or CD8+ T cells sorted from blood, obtained in a trial of the OX40 agonist ivuxolimab. The receptor comes from an adult with an advanced solid tumor such as melanoma, head and neck, liver or kidney cancer. For the CDR3, the DNA is TGTGCCAGCAGCTCCTCCGGGACAGGGGGTCGGGAGACCCAGTACTTC. Protein sequence: CASSSSGTGGRETQYF.